This T cell receptor beta chain was sequenced in a study of T-cell memory formation after mild COVID-19. TCRdb re-called the 5' RACE reads with MiXCR, one entry per CDR3 protein. The repertoire consists of a few hundred thousand distinct CDR3 sequences, with 20% to 25% occurring once and the leading ten covering 7.5% to 9.5%. What was sequenced was PBMCs or a T cell subset sorted from them (not recorded which). The clonotype comes from an adult woman who had mild COVID-19 (a few samples of this study predate the infection). Cell type and time point are not known.

Here the CDR3 reads CATSRGGWEFF. CDR3 coding DNA: TGTGCCACCAGTCGGGGCGGGTGGGAGTTCTTC. The J gene is TRBJ2-1, the V gene TRBV24-1; D is perhaps TRBD1 or TRBD2 (5 bases each). The germline V gene encodes CDR1 KGHDR and CDR2 SFDVKD. The V end lost 6 bases, the J end lost 14 bases, and 13 bases lay between the germline ends. The CDR3 sequence is 11 residues long.